The T cell receptor (beta chain) described here comes from a study of identical twins. CDR1 SNHLY and CDR2 FYNNEI come from the germline V gene. The CDR3 spans 15 residues. J lost 7 bases, V lost 7 bases, and 11 bases had no gene match. TCRdb reprocessed the 5' RACE reads via MiXCR and lists one record per CDR3 protein. The table lists around 490,000 distinct CDR3 sequences, about 16% of them singletons, with roughly 0.44% in the top ten. This sample also belongs to another study, concerning yellow fever vaccine responses in identical twins.

The TCR sequence derives from a woman aged 18 to 35 in good health. This chain uses TRBV2 with TRBJ2-2; 8 bases match TRBD2. Sequences were obtained from CD4+ T cells sorted from blood. The CDR3 nucleotides read TGTGCCAGCAAAAGTCAGCGGGAGAGGATCGGGGAGCTGTTTTTT. Amino acid sequence: CASKSQRERIGELFF.